The rows below give T cell receptor beta chains drawn from one sample of a study of blood T cells in healthy people across ages. TCRdb re-called the 5' RACE reads with MiXCR, one entry per CDR3 protein. The table includes around 690,000 distinct CDR3 sequences, around three fifths detected once. Sequenced material: blood. The origin of the receptors is a man in his fifties or sixties in good health. The CDR3 runs from the conserved cysteine through the conserved F or W. The D gene is left open where the match is weak. The size field is filled for only some rows; it gives once, few, many or a size class.

TRBJ2-7,TRBV12-3/TRBV12-4,.,.,TGTGCCAGCAGTTTAGCGTCCAATGAGCAGTACTTC,CASSLASNEQYF
TRBJ2-7,TRBV7-9,.,.,TGTGCCAGCAGCGCCCGGGACGCTCCCTACGAGCAGTACTTC,CASSARDAPYEQYF
TRBJ2-3,TRBV29-1,few,.,TGCAGCGTTGGACCGGGACAAGGTACGCAGTATTTT,CSVGPGQGTQYF
TRBJ1-5,TRBV10-3,.,.,TGTGCCATCAGTGAGTCCGCGTCTTTGAGCAATCAGCCCCAGCATTTT,CAISESASLSNQPQHF
TRBJ2-5,TRBV20-1,few,.,TGCAGTGCTAGAGATAGCGGACAGCAAGAGACCCAGTACTTC,CSARDSGQQETQYF
TRBJ1-4,TRBV4-1,few,.,TGCGCCAGCAGCCCGGTGGGGCAGATCAATGAAAAACTGTTTTTT,CASSPVGQINEKLFF
TRBJ2-1,TRBV5-1,few,TRBD2,TGCGCCAGCACCCGTCAAGGAGCGGGGGACTGGAATGAGCAGTTCTTC,CASTRQGAGDWNEQFF
TRBJ1-2,TRBV20-1,once,TRBD1,TGCAGTGCTGGCCGGCCGGGACAGGGCACGGCAGGCTACACCTTC,CSAGRPGQGTAGYTF
TRBJ2-1,TRBV4-1,.,TRBD2,TGCGCCAGCAGTCTTAGACTAGCGGGGGCTGGGGGCAATGAGCAGTTCTTC,CASSLRLAGAGGNEQFF
TRBJ1-1,TRBV20-1,.,.,TGCAGTGCTGCCTCGAACACTGAAGCTTTCTTT,CSAASNTEAFF
TRBJ2-5,TRBV5-1,few,TRBD2,TGCGCCAGCAGCTTAGCGGGGGGGCCTGAAGAGACCCAGTACTTC,CASSLAGGPEETQYF
TRBJ2-5,TRBV7-6,.,.,TGTGCCAGCAGCTTTTTACGTGGGCCCCAAGAGACCCAGTACTTC,CASSFLRGPQETQYF
TRBJ2-5,TRBV20-1,.,.,TGCAGTACTAGATTCGGCGAGACCCAGTACTTC,CSTRFGETQYF
TRBJ2-1,TRBV11-2,.,.,TGTGCCAGCAGCCTAGGCCGGGGGCGGCACAATGAGCAGTTCTTC,CASSLGRGRHNEQFF
TRBJ2-1,TRBV24-1,few,.,TGTGCCACCGCCCCGTCTGGTTCCTACAATGAGCAGTTCTTC,CATAPSGSYNEQFF
TRBJ1-3,TRBV3-1,.,.,TGTGCCAGCAGCGCGACAGTTTTTGGAAACACCATATATTTT,CASSATVFGNTIYF